The clone carrying this T cell receptor (beta chain) was observed a few times. As handled by the study authors: Reference gene primer amplification gave estimated nucleated cell counts. Data came from immunoSEQ multiplex PCR; TCRdb stores just in-frame clones and leaves some out. V and J calls and clone size are copied from that table; D and trimming were computed from the DNA. The data hold some 200,000 clones, with around 81% observed a single time. This sample is part of a study of blood T cell repertoires in COVID-19. Study in general: The United States, Italy and Spain provided the acute and convalescent COVID-19 samples.

CDR1 DFQATT and CDR2 SNEGSKA come from the germline V gene (reference sequence). This CDR3 is built from 13 residues. The V and J ends lost 3 bases and 7 bases, in that order; junction bases with no gene match: 8. The sequence was collected from a woman aged 70-85 years with acute or convalescent COVID-19. What was sequenced was peripheral blood. The rearrangement uses TRBV20-1 and TRBJ1-1; 7 positions match TRBD1. DNA for the CDR3: TGCAGTGCTAGTAGAGGGGGCGAGAGTGAAGCTTTCTTT. This translates into CSASRGGESEAFF.